A selection of T cell receptor beta chains follows, all from one sample in a study of human T cells and chemical hapten exposure. MiXCR, run by TCRdb on the RACE reads, gives a single entry per CDR3 protein. In the table there are about 360,000 distinct CDR3 sequences, roughly 4.8% of which are singletons. The source material was whole blood, sampled in connection with sensitization to the hapten diphenylcyclopropenone (DPC). The receptors stem from a woman in her forties or fifties with alopecia areata. Some clones in this sample may be carry-over from other donors' samples. Both conserved end residues are part of each CDR3. Each record gives: V gene, D gene, J gene, clone size, CDR3 length, CDR3 DNA, CDR3 protein. The D gene is left open where the match is weak. Size is stated for part of the rows, as once, few or many counts, or as a class when the clone is expanded.

V: TRBV6-1; D: TRBD1; J: TRBJ1-6; size: -; length: 14; DNA: TGTGCCAGCCAGGGACAGGGAACGTGGTCACCCCTCCACTTT; CDR3: CASQGQGTWSPLHF
V: TRBV11-2; D: -; J: TRBJ1-1; size: many; length: 13; DNA: TGTGCCAGCCCTGGGGCAGGGCGGACTGAAGCTTTCTTT; CDR3: CASPGAGRTEAFF
V: TRBV4-3; D: -; J: TRBJ2-7; size: many; length: 13; DNA: TGCGCCAGCAGCCAAGGCGGGGGCCACGAGCAGTACTTC; CDR3: CASSQGGGHEQYF
V: TRBV20-1; D: -; J: TRBJ1-1; size: few; length: 14; DNA: TGCAGTGCTATTTTTGACGGGCTGAACACTGAAGCTTTCTTT; CDR3: CSAIFDGLNTEAFF
V: TRBV5-1; D: -; J: TRBJ2-7; size: many; length: 14; DNA: TGCGCCAGCAGCTCTACAGGTTTCTCCTACGAGCAGTACTTC; CDR3: CASSSTGFSYEQYF
V: TRBV20-1; D: TRBD2; J: TRBJ2-3; size: many; length: 17; DNA: TGCAGTGCTAGAGATCTAAGAGGAGGGAGGGCTGGAGATACGCAGTATTTT; CDR3: CSARDLRGGRAGDTQYF
V: TRBV29-1; D: -; J: TRBJ2-1; size: many; length: 10; DNA: TGCAGCGTTGTGGAGGTTGAGCAGTTCTTC; CDR3: CSVVEVEQFF
V: TRBV3-1; D: TRBD2; J: TRBJ2-3; size: many; length: 16; DNA: TGTGCCAGCAGCCACCGAGCGGGAGGGCCGACAGATACGCAGTATTTT; CDR3: CASSHRAGGPTDTQYF
V: TRBV29-1; D: TRBD1; J: TRBJ1-1; size: -; length: 13; DNA: TGCAGCGCCGCGACAGGGCCGAACACTGAAGCTTTCTTT; CDR3: CSAATGPNTEAFF
V: TRBV28; D: -; J: TRBJ2-1; size: -; length: 14; DNA: TGTGCCAGCAGTTTGCGCGGAGAGTACAATGAGCAGTTCTTC; CDR3: CASSLRGEYNEQFF
V: TRBV3-1; D: -; J: TRBJ2-2; size: many; length: 13; DNA: TGTGCCAGCAGCCAAGATACAAGGGGGGAGCTGTTTTTT; CDR3: CASSQDTRGELFF
V: TRBV5-5; D: -; J: TRBJ2-2; size: few; length: 16; DNA: TGTGCCAGCAGCGGTCTGGGACTTATTCGACCCGGGGAGCTGTTTTTT; CDR3: CASSGLGLIRPGELFF
V: TRBV11-2; D: TRBD1; J: TRBJ1-5; size: many; length: 15; DNA: TGTGCCAGCAGCTTGGGACAGGGGCCCAATCAGCCCCAGCATTTT; CDR3: CASSLGQGPNQPQHF
V: TRBV18; D: -; J: TRBJ1-1; size: few; length: 15; DNA: TGTGCCAGCTCACCACAATGGGGTCGGGACACTGAAGCTTTCTTT; CDR3: CASSPQWGRDTEAFF
V: TRBV12-3/TRBV12-4; D: TRBD1; J: TRBJ1-2; size: few; length: 12; DNA: TGTGCCAGCAGTGAGGGGGCGATCGGCTACACCTTC; CDR3: CASSEGAIGYTF
V: TRBV11-2; D: -; J: TRBJ2-1; size: many; length: 15; DNA: TGTGCCAGCAGCTTCGAACTAGTCCCCTACAATGAGCAGTTCTTC; CDR3: CASSFELVPYNEQFF
V: TRBV3-1; D: TRBD2; J: TRBJ2-2; size: few; length: 16; DNA: TGTGCCAGCAGCCGACTAGCGGGGGGAAGGTCCGGGGAGCTGTTTTTT; CDR3: CASSRLAGGRSGELFF